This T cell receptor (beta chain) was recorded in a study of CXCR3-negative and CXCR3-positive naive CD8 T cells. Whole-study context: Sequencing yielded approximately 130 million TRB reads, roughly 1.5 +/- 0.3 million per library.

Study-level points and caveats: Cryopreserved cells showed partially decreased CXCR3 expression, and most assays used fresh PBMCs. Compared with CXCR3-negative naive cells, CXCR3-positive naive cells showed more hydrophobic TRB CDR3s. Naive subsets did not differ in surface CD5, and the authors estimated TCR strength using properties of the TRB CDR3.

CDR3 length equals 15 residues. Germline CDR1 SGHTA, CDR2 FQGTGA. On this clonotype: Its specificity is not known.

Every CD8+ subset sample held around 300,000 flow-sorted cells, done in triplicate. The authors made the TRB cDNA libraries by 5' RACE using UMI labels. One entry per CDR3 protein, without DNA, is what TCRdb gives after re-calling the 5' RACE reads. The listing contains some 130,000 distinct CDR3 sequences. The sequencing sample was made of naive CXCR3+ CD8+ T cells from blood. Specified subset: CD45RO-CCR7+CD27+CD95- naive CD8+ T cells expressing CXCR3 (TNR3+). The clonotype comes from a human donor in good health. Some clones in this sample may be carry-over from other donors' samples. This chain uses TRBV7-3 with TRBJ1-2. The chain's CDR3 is CASSLIYGDPYGYTF. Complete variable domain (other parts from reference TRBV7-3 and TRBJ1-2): GAGVSQTPSNKVTEKGKYVELRCDPISGHTALYWYRQSLGQGPEFLIYFQGTGAADDSGLPNDRFFAVRPEGSVSTLKIQRTERGDSAVYLCASSLIYGDPYGYTFGSGTRLTVV.